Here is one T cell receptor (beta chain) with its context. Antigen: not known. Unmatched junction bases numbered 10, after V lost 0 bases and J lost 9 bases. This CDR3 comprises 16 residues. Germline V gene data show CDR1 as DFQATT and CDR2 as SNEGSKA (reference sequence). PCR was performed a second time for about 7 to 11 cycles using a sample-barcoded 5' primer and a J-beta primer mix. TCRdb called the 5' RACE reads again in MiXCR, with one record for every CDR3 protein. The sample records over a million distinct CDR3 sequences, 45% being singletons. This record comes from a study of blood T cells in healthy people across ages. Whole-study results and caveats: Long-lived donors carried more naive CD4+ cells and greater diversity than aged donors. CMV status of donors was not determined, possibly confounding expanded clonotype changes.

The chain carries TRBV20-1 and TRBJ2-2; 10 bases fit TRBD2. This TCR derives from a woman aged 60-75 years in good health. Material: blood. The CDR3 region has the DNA TGCAGTGCTAGAGATCCGGCTAGCGGGAGTAGCCGGGAGCTGTTTTTT. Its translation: CSARDPASGSSRELFF.